Listed here is a single TCR beta chain. Which antigen it targets is not known. Qualities for individual bases were not recorded, and no much larger clone is one base off. The CDR3 holds 13 amino acids from the cysteine to the phenylalanine. This entry keeps only the CDR3 DNA: 39 bases, framed from base 1. Between the V and J ends, shortened by 3 bases and 3 bases respectively, the junction contains 9 bases. The germline V gene provides CDR1 MDHEN and CDR2 SYDVKM. The CDR3 regions of human TCRbeta chains were subjected to immunosequencing. As for how the authors treated the data: TCRs in the repertoires were compared against a reference library of SARS-CoV-2-specific TCRs that had been generated with the MIRA antigen-specificity platform. Breadth was defined as the fraction of unique TCRs that were SARS-CoV-2-associated, and depth was defined as the fraction of total T cells that were SARS-CoV-2-associated. Using the MIRA data, every spike-specific TCR was mapped to the spike region that the TCR reacted to and assigned to either a CD4 or a CD8 class. Log10-transformed breadth and depth values were compared by one-way ANOVA with Sidak's multiple comparisons tests. TCRdb limited this immuneACCESS table to in-frame rearrangements with V and J called. A share of clones is missing; checked studies link under half to unresolved V genes, and the rest is unexplained. Clonal size and the V and J genes are those of that table, whereas D and trimming came from the DNA. The sample table records 90,000 to 150,000 clones; roughly 89% of these occur just once. The ten largest clones represent 8.4% of the sample.

These data originate in a study of T cell responses to AZD1222 COVID-19 vaccine (dated by TCRdb to 2020 to 2022). Broadly, across the study: AZD1222 recipients given second doses at about 4 weeks or at about 12 weeks were pooled, since spike-specific TCR depth and breadth were not found to differ between the two schedules. A total of approximately 230 trial participants underwent TCR sequencing, of whom 207 received two doses of AZD1222 and about 25 received two doses of the MenACWY control vaccine. Trial participants were enrolled by age into subgroups of 18-55, 56-69 and 70-plus years, and roughly 150, 30 and 60 TCR-sequenced participants, respectively, were included in these subgroups.

What the study reported, not specific to this receptor: Because no day 14 peak-response samples were available, the repertoires could be characterized only after the peak T cell response. Reportedly, close to half of the unique spike-specific TCRs recognized epitopes lying outside the regions that are mutated in the B.1.351 and B.1.1.7 variants. Conclusions about previously exposed vaccinees are limited because only five to seven AZD1222 recipients were SARS-CoV-2 seropositive at baseline. Participants were mostly white British and included more females than males, and it was suggested by the authors that clonal diversity may have been underestimated. In the small 56-69-year group, the increase in depth fell short of significance, most likely because of low power. After two AZD1222 doses, spike-specific TCR breadth and depth were significantly higher than at day 0 and than in MenACWY recipients. The whole spike protein was spanned by vaccine-associated CD4 TCRs, and dominant responses were seen in regions 160-218 and 743-854.

The sample's time point label, decoded: baseline before first vaccination. Vaccinee samples were obtained from the UK trials COV001 and COV002, which included a single-blind randomized controlled phase 2/3 trial of AZD1222 (ChAdOx1 nCoV-19) in healthy adults. Trial participant PBMC samples were collected at day 0 and day 28 after the second dose for TCRbeta chain sequencing. The clonotype originates from an adult in good health. Sequenced material: peripheral blood, taken on day 0 of AZD1222 vaccination. The sequence links TRBV28 to TRBJ2-7; no confident D gene assignment can be made. Here the CDR3 is given as CASSFGLHYEQYF. The DNA sequence is as follows: TGTGCCAGCAGTTTTGGATTACACTACGAGCAGTACTTC.